This T cell receptor (beta chain) was profiled in a study of CD8+ T cells in alopecia areata. Sequencing used cDNA as its template, made by extracting RNA and reverse transcribing it. Using immunoSEQ multiplex PCR, the repertoire was profiled, and TCRdb retains in-frame clones only, with some absent. The data hold 70,000 or so clones, with around 29% observed a single time. CDR1 and CDR2 from the germline V gene are SGDLS and YYNGEE. The germline V and J ends were trimmed by 2 bases and 4 bases, with 9 bases remaining between them. The CDR3 sequence is 14 residues long. This clone was counted a few times. Treatment denoted: oral pan-JAK inhibitor, 5-10 mg twice daily.

The source material was CD8+ T cells sorted from blood, sampled at week 4, from a patient treated with tofacitinib. The V gene is TRBV9, the J gene TRBJ2-2; D may be TRBD2 (6 bases). This receptor was identified in a human donor with alopecia areata. For the CDR3, the DNA is TGTGCCAGCAGCGTTGGGGGGATCACCGGGGAGCTGTTTTTT. Protein: CASSVGGITGELFF.